The 24 T cell receptor beta chains presented below share a single source sample, sequenced in a study of T cells of healthy individuals. Each CDR3 protein gets one entry after TCRdb re-called the 5' RACE reads with MiXCR. The sample holds 85,000 to 100,000 distinct CDR3 sequences, roughly 15% seen once. The receptors here all came from a human donor in good health.

This clonotype showed up just a few times. The chain uses TRBV19 and TRBJ2-1, with 8 bases aligning to TRBD2. Germline V gene lookup returns CDR1 LNHDA and CDR2 SQIVND (reference sequence). The CDR3 covers 15 residues. Germline trimming cut 2 bases from V and 8 bases from J; bases unmatched to any gene: 8. CDR3 bases: TGTGCCAGTAGTATATCTAGCGGGTGGGGGGATGAGCAGTTCTTC. This gives the protein CASSISSGWGDEQFF.

This clonotype was observed at least ten times. This chain uses TRBV6-6 with TRBJ1-1, with TRBD1 as a possible D gene (5 bases). CDR3 length: 10 residues. V lost 11 bases and J lost 4, with 8 bases in between. The germline CDR1 and CDR2 sequences are MNHNY and SVGAGI (reference sequence). The CDR3 loop reads CAVGGTEAFF. CDR3 DNA sequence: TGTGCCGTGGGGGGCACTGAAGCTTTCTTT.

This chain joins TRBV25-1 and TRBJ2-3; TRBD2 agrees at 7 bases. The germline CDR1 and CDR2 sequences are MGHDK and SYGVNS. This CDR3 has 14 amino acids. Germline trimming cut 6 bases from V and 6 bases from J; bases unmatched to any gene: 9. The CDR3 region has the DNA TGTGCCAGCAGCGACCTGTGGGAGGGGGATACGCAGTATTTT. Translation gives CASSDLWEGDTQYF.

This clonotype appeared a few times. The V call is TRBV20-1, the J call TRBJ1-1; D remains unclear. This CDR3 is built from 14 residues. Germline V gene data show CDR1 as DFQATT and CDR2 as SNEGSKA (reference sequence). V shed 4 bases and J shed 5 bases, with 17 bases lying between them. DNA for the CDR3: TGCAGTGCTAACCAGATCGTTCTGAGAACTGAAGCTTTCTTT. Protein: CSANQIVLRTEAFF.

In its sample, this clonotype was seen a few times. The chain recombines TRBV20-1 with TRBJ2-2, with 11 bases that match TRBD2. Losses at the gene ends were 2 bases for V and 3 bases for J; bases not matched to a gene: 2. The CDR3 contains 15 residues. Per germline, CDR1 DFQATT and CDR2 SNEGSKA (reference sequence). CDR3 region: CSARLAGGDTGELFF. The CDR3 nucleotides are TGCAGTGCTAGACTAGCGGGAGGCGACACCGGGGAGCTGTTTTTT.

This clonotype showed up many times. The chain is built from TRBV7-2 and TRBJ1-5, with D perhaps matching TRBD1 (6 bases). Trimming cost V 7 bases and J 3 bases, with 13 bases left between them. The CDR3 has 14 amino acids. In germline, CDR1 is SGHTA, CDR2 FQGNSA. CDR3 region: CASNSGQYNQPQHF. The CDR3 bases are TGTGCCAGCAACTCAGGACAGTACAATCAGCCCCAGCATTTT.

This clonotype was counted once. A clone one base away is much larger, so this may be a read error. The chain carries TRBV29-1 and TRBJ1-4; 7 nucleotides agree with TRBD1. Germline assignment: CDR1 SQVTM and CDR2 ANQGSEA. This CDR3 comprises 13 residues. The CDR3 spells CSVRGGPNEKPFF. The CDR3 DNA follows: TGCAGCGTACGAGGGGGCCCTAATGAAAAACCGTTTTTT.

This clonotype was found a few times. This chain joins TRBV27 and TRBJ2-3; D remains unclear. Per germline, CDR1 MNHEY and CDR2 SMNVEV (reference sequence). CDR3 length: 12 amino acids. The V end was cut by 4 bases, the J end by 4 bases, with 6 bases between. CDR3 in amino acids: CASSSQPDTQYF. The CDR3 DNA reads TGTGCCAGCAGTTCCCAACCAGATACGCAGTATTTT.

This clonotype has a count of ten or more. The rearrangement joins TRBV25-1 to TRBJ2-7; TRBD1 aligns across 8 bases. With 4 bases clipped from V and 2 bases from J, the junction kept 1 base outside the gene matches. The CDR3 covers 13 residues. Looked up from germline, CDR1 is MGHDK and CDR2 is SYGVNS. CDR3 in DNA: TGTGCCAGCAGTGGGACAGGGACCTACGAGCAGTACTTC. Translation gives CASSGTGTYEQYF.

The chain links TRBV9 to TRBJ1-1; 7 bases map to TRBD1. The CDR3 covers 13 residues. V dropped 3 bases and J dropped 3; count of bases not matched to a gene: 2. The V gene's germline CDR1 is SGDLS and CDR2 YYNGEE. In DNA form, the CDR3 reads TGTGCCAGCAGCGAAGACAGGGACACTGAAGCTTTCTTT. The encoded protein is CASSEDRDTEAFF.

V usage is TRBV20-1 and J usage is TRBJ2-4, with unresolved D. V shed 3 bases and J shed 8 bases, with 8 bases lying between them. CDR3 length: 11 amino acids. CDR1 and CDR2 from the germline V gene are DFQATT and SNEGSKA (reference sequence). This CDR3 is CSASFWDIQYF. The DNA of the CDR3 is TGCAGTGCTAGTTTTTGGGACATTCAGTACTTC.

The chain links TRBV6-2 or TRBV6-3 to TRBJ1-6; perhaps TRBD1 as D (5 bases). The V end was cut by 6 bases, the J end by 2 bases, with 20 bases between. The CDR3 totals 18 residues. Germline V lookup: CDR1 MNHEY, CDR2 SVGEGT. CDR3 loop: CASRKLDGGRPYNSPLHF. Here the CDR3 DNA reads TGTGCCAGCAGGAAACTAGACGGGGGTCGGCCCTATAATTCACCCCTCCACTTT.

This chain joins TRBV19 and TRBJ1-5; TRBD1 might be the D (6 bases). Germline assignment: CDR1 LNHDA and CDR2 SQIVND (reference sequence). This CDR3 is built from 17 residues. The V gene lost 8 bases and the J gene lost 0 bases, with 20 bases spanning the gap. CDR3 in DNA: TGTGCCAGTGCTCCCGGACAGACAAAATATAGCAATCAGCCCCAGCATTTT. As protein: CASAPGQTKYSNQPQHF.

The CDR3 sequence: CGATGTYNEQFF. The CDR3 DNA sequence: TGCGGCGCGACAGGAACTTACAATGAGCAGTTCTTC. V and J are TRBV29-1 and TRBJ2-1, with D maybe TRBD1 (6 bases). The CDR3 consists of 12 residues. CDR1 is SQVTM, CDR2 ANQGSEA, per germline.

The rearrangement joins TRBV7-9 to TRBJ2-7; D perhaps matches TRBD1 (5 bases). CDR1 and CDR2 (germline): SEHNR, FQNEAQ (reference sequence). The CDR3 loop spans 14 amino acids. V was clipped by 5 bases and J by 2 bases, with 13 bases between them. The chain's CDR3 is CASSRLSGPYEQYF. The CDR3 nucleotides are TGTGCCAGCAGCCGTCTCTCAGGGCCCTACGAGCAGTACTTC.

This clonotype was detected only a few times. The chain carries TRBV7-8 and TRBJ1-5; D ambiguous. V dropped 1 base and J dropped 6 bases, with 7 bases sitting between them. Germline V gene data show CDR1 as SGHVS and CDR2 as FQNEAQ. This CDR3 has 13 residues. CDR3 protein: CASSLEEGQPQHF. The DNA for the CDR3 is TGTGCCAGCAGCTTAGAAGAGGGTCAGCCCCAGCATTTT.

The chain joins TRBV5-1 to TRBJ2-3; the match to TRBD2 covers 10 bases. Trimming took 0 bases from V and 0 from J; bases not matched to a gene: 1. This CDR3 has 16 amino acids. CDR1 and CDR2 (germline): SGHRS, YFSETQ. CDR3 sequence (DNA): TGCGCCAGCAGCTTGGGGACTAGCGGAAGCACAGATACGCAGTATTTT. Its protein is CASSLGTSGSTDTQYF.

The gene calls are TRBV7-2 and TRBJ1-2, with D maybe TRBD1 (6 bases). V was trimmed by 5 bases and J by 9 bases, leaving 22 bases between them. The CDR3 is 15 residues long. The germline V gene has CDR1 SGHTA and CDR2 FQGNSA. The CDR3 DNA follows: TGTGCCAGCAGCCCTGGGGGGGGGGCCGGCAGGAGCTACACCTTC. This sequence encodes CASSPGGGAGRSYTF.

The sample holds a few counts of this clonotype. This chain links TRBV6-1 with TRBJ2-2; 8 positions agree with TRBD2. Per germline, CDR1 MNHNS and CDR2 SASEGT. The CDR3 extends over 14 amino acids. The junction had 4 bases not matched to a gene; V was cut back by 7 bases and J by 3 bases. CDR3 nucleotides: TGTGCCAGCAATCTTAGCGGGGACACCGGGGAGCTGTTTTTT. Translation: CASNLSGDTGELFF.

This rearrangement joins TRBV4-1 to TRBJ1-5; D unresolved. The CDR3 runs to 17 residues. Germline-derived CDR1 and CDR2 are MGHRA and YSYEKL. With 0 bases removed from V and 0 bases from J, the gap between germline ends came to 12 bases. In DNA form, the CDR3 reads TGCGCCAGCAGCCAAGATATGGCTAGATCTAGCAATCAGCCCCAGCATTTT. Its translation: CASSQDMARSSNQPQHF.

This clonotype occurred a few times. The chain combines TRBV20-1 with TRBJ2-7; TRBD1 might be the D (5 bases). The CDR3 has 16 amino acids. V was trimmed by 0 bases and J by 0 bases, leaving 15 bases between them. Germline CDR1 DFQATT, CDR2 SNEGSKA (reference sequence). The CDR3 nucleotides read TGCAGTGCTAGAGACCCAACCTCAACAGGCTCCTACGAGCAGTACTTC. Its protein product is CSARDPTSTGSYEQYF.

This clonotype came up a few times. V usage is TRBV29-1 and J usage is TRBJ2-1; 14 bases fit TRBD2. The CDR3 extends over 13 amino acids. The V gene end was trimmed by 7 bases and the J gene end by 12 bases; junction bases not matched to a gene: 8. Germline CDR1 is SQVTM and CDR2 is ANQGSEA. The CDR3 DNA reads TGCAGCGCCGGGACTAGCGGGAGTTCTTGGCAGTTCTTC. Its translation is CSAGTSGSSWQFF.

This clonotype has only a few counts. J is TRBJ2-7 and V is TRBV10-3; 10 nucleotides match TRBD1. Germline values: CDR1 ENHRY, CDR2 SYGVKD. CDR3 size: 15 residues. V shed 10 bases and J 7 bases; nucleotides not matched to a gene: 16. CDR3 loop: CATNPTGGAFREQYF. CDR3 DNA sequence: TGTGCCACCAATCCGACAGGGGGCGCGTTCAGAGAGCAGTACTTC.

This clonotype was counted a few times. The chain combines TRBV10-3 with TRBJ2-7; D unclear. V was cut by 5 bases and J by 0 bases, with 8 bases left in between. Germline V lookup: CDR1 ENHRY, CDR2 SYGVKD. The CDR3 is 13 residues long. CDR3 in DNA: TGTGCCATCAGTAGGACGGCCTCCTACGAGCAGTACTTC. This encodes CAISRTASYEQYF.